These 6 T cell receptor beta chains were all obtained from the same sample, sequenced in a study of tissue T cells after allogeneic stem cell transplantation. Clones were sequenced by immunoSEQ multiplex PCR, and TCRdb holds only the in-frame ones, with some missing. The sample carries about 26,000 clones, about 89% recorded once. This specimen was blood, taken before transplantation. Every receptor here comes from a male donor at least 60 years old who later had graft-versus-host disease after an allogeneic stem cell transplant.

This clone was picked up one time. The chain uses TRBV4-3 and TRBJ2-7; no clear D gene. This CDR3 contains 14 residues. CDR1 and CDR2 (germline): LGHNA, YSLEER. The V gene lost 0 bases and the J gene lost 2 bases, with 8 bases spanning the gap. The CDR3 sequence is CASSQDYQTYEQYF. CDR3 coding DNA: TGCGCCAGCAGCCAAGATTACCAAACCTACGAGCAGTACTTC.

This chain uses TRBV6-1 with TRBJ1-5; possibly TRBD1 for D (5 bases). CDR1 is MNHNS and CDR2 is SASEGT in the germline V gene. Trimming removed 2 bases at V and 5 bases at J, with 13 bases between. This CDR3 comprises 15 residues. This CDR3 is CASSEKGQGYQPQHF. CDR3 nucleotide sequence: TGTGCCAGCAGTGAAAAGGGGCAGGGTTATCAGCCCCAGCATTTT.

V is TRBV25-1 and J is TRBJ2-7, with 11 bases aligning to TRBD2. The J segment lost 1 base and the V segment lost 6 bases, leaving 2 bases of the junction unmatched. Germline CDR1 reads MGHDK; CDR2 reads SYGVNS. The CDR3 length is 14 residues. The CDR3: CASSRLAGSYEQYF. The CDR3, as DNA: TGTGCCAGCAGCAGACTAGCGGGGTCCTACGAGCAGTACTTC.

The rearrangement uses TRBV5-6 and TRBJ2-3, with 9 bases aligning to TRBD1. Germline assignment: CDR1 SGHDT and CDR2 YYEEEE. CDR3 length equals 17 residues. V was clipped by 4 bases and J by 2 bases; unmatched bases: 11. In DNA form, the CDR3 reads TGTGCCAGCAGCCTCCGGGACAGGGTCCAGATCACAGATACGCAGTATTTT. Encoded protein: CASSLRDRVQITDTQYF.

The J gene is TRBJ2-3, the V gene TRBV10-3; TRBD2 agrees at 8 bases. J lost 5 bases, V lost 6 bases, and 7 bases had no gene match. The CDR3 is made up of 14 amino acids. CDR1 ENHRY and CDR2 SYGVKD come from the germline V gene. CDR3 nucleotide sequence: TGTGCCATCAGAGCGGGGGCCCAGGGAGATACGCAGTATTTT. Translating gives CAIRAGAQGDTQYF.

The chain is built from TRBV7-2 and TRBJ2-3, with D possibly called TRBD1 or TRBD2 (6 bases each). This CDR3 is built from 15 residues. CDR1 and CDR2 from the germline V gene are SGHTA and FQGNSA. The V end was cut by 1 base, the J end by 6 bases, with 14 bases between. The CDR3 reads CASSLDPGAGDTQYF. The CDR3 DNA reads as TGTGCCAGCAGCTTAGATCCGGGGGCGGGGGATACGCAGTATTTT.